This paragraph reports one TCR beta chain. The data were obtained in a study of OX40 agonist ivuxolimab in advanced cancers. Study summary: The treatment was a fully human IgG2 OX40 agonist, ivuxolimab.

Clones were read by immunoSEQ multiplex PCR, and TCRdb kept only the in-frame ones, dropping some. The data contain about 68,000 clones, about 89% of them singletons. Germline trimming cut 4 bases from V and 3 bases from J; bases unmatched to any gene: 4. The CDR3 length is 15 residues. CDR1 is SGHRS and CDR2 is YFSETQ in the germline V gene. Collection of blood occurred at baseline, at cycle 4 day 1, and at cycle 7 day 1. Specimen: CD4+ or CD8+ T cells sorted from blood, collected in a trial of the OX40 agonist ivuxolimab. This TCR was recovered from an adult with an advanced solid tumor such as melanoma, head and neck, liver or kidney cancer. This sequence joins TRBV5-1 and TRBJ2-2, with 9 bases matching TRBD1. In DNA, the CDR3 is TGCGCCAGCAGCCTTGGACAGGGGTACACCGGGGAGCTGTTTTTT. The encoded protein is CASSLGQGYTGELFF.